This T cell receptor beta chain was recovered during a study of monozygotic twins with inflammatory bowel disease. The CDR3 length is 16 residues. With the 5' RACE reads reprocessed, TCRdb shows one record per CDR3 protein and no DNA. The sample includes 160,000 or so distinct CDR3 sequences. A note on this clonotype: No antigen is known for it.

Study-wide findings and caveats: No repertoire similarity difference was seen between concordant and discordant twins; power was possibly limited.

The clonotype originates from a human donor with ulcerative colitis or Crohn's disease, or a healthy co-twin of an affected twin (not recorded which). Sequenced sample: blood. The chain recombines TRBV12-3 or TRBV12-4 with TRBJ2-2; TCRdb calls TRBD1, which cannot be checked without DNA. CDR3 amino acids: CASSFWTGGNTGELFF.